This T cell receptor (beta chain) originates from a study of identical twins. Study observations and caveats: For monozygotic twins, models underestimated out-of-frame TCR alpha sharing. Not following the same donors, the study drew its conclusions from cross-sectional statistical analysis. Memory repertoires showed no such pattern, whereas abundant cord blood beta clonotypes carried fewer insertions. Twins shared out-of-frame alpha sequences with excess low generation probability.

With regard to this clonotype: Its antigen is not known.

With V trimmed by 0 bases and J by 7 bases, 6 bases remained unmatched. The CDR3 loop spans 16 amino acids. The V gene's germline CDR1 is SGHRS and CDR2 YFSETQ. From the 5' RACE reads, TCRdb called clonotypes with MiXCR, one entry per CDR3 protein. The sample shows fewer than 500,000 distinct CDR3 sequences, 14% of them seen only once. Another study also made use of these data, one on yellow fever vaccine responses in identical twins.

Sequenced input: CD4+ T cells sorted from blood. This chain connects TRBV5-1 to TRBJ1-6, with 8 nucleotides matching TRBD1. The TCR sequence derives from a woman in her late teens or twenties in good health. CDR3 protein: CASSLGAGGANSPLHF. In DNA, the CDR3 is TGCGCCAGCAGCTTGGGGGCAGGGGGCGCGAATTCACCCCTCCACTTT.